This T cell receptor beta chain came from a study of siplizumab effects on memory and regulatory T cells. Some clones are missing from TCRdb's copy, which holds only in-frame ones; the method was immunoSEQ multiplex PCR. Of about 100,000 clones listed, 85% to 95% are singletons. General study points: The Treg-derived share of mappable alloreactive CD4+ clones averaged about 74% with siplizumab and around 26% in controls.

Regarding this clone: What it binds is not known.

The germline V gene has CDR1 MNHEY and CDR2 SMNVEV (reference sequence). The CDR3 is 14 residues long. Trimming shortened V by 10 bases and J by 6 bases, and 22 bases separated the two germline ends. Material: non-Treg CD4+ T cells sorted from blood. This chain links TRBV27 with TRBJ2-7; tentative D call: TRBD1 (6 bases). This clonotype originated in a human donor in good health. CDR3 amino acids: CATQPGQVPSEQYF. The CDR3 coding sequence is TGTGCCACCCAGCCGGGACAAGTCCCATCCGAGCAGTACTTC.